These 25 T cell receptor beta chains share one sample of origin, sequenced in a study of T cell responses to AZD1222 COVID-19 vaccine. The repertoire was sequenced with immunoSEQ multiplex PCR; TCRdb's copy has only in-frame clones and lacks some. The sample records some 150,000 clones, about nine tenths being singletons. This sample comprised peripheral blood, obtained 28 days after the second AZD1222 dose. These receptors originate from an adult who received the AZD1222 COVID-19 vaccine.

The V and J genes are TRBV7-2 and TRBJ1-3; D ambiguous. Germline loops: CDR1 SGHTA, CDR2 FQGNSA. Trimming left V 3 bases short and J 0 bases short, with 0 bases between. CDR3 length: 12 residues. CDR3 sequence reads: CASSFSGNTIYF. The CDR3 bases are TGTGCCAGCAGCTTCTCTGGAAACACCATATATTTT.

The chain is built from TRBV6-5 and TRBJ1-2, with 9 bases that match TRBD1. The CDR3 loop spans 15 amino acids. Germline values: CDR1 MNHEY, CDR2 SVGAGI. V lost 7 bases, J lost 0 bases, and 6 bases stayed unmatched. CDR3 loop: CASKIGTGTNYGYTF. The CDR3 coding sequence is TGTGCCAGCAAAATCGGGACAGGGACTAACTATGGCTACACCTTC.

The chain has TRBV7-2 and TRBJ1-3; 7 bases line up with TRBD1. Trimming took 3 bases from V and 0 from J; bases not matched to a gene: 5. The CDR3 length is 16 residues. Germline assignment: CDR1 SGHTA and CDR2 FQGNSA. CDR3 in amino acids: CASSLGQPSSGNTIYF. CDR3 coding DNA: TGTGCCAGCAGCTTGGGACAGCCGAGCTCTGGAAACACCATATATTTT. The entire variable domain, with the rest obtained from reference TRBV7-2 and TRBJ1-3, is as follows: GAGVSQSPSNKVTEKGKDVELRCDPISGHTALYWYRQSLGQGLEFLIYFQGNSAPDKSGLPSDRFSAERTGGSVSTLTIQRTQQEDSAVYLCASSLGQPSSGNTIYFGEGSWLTVV.

The CDR3 region is CASSSSRASVLKVNQPQHF. The DNA for the CDR3 is TGTGCCAGCAGTTCCTCAAGGGCCTCCGTCCTCAAAGTCAATCAGCCCCAGCATTTT. The chain has TRBV28 and TRBJ1-5; unclear D gene. The CDR3 is made up of 19 amino acids. V lost 4 bases and J 3 bases, leaving 25 bases between the germline ends. Germline CDR1 and CDR2: MDHEN and SYDVKM.

The chain uses TRBV13 and TRBJ1-3; D gene unclear. This CDR3 region has 16 residues. Germline values: CDR1 PRHDT, CDR2 FYEKMQ (reference sequence). The V end was cut by 2 bases, the J end by 0 bases, with 11 bases between. CDR3 residues: CASSLWEGYSGNTIYF. Written as DNA, the CDR3 is TGTGCCAGCAGCTTATGGGAGGGATACTCTGGAAACACCATATATTTT. Combining the CDR3 with reference TRBV13 and TRBJ1-3 gives the whole variable domain AAGVIQSPRHLIKEKRETATLKCYPIPRHDTVYWYQQGPGQDPQFLISFYEKMQSDKGSIPDRFSAQQFSDYHSELNMSSLELGDSALYFCASSLWEGYSGNTIYFGEGSWLTVV.

V usage is TRBV4-1 and J usage is TRBJ1-4, with unresolved D. Germline V gene sequence: CDR1 MGHRA, CDR2 YSYEKL. The ends were cut back, 4 bases at V and 8 bases at J, with 11 bases in the middle. The CDR3 is 13 amino acids. CDR3 bases: TGCGCCAGCAGCCTAAGCGGCAGCGAAAAACTGTTTTTT. Translated, it gives CASSLSGSEKLFF.

V gene TRBV4-3 combines with J gene TRBJ1-4, with 9 bases that match TRBD1. CDR1 is LGHNA, CDR2 YSLEER, per germline. After removal of 1 base from V and 7 bases from J, the junction contained 10 bases not matched to a gene. The CDR3 is 17 residues long. Written as DNA, the CDR3 is TGCGCCAGCAGCCAAGGCTCAGGGGACAGGGTCGTTGAAAAACTGTTTTTT. Translation gives CASSQGSGDRVVEKLFF.

The chain carries TRBV10-3 and TRBJ1-4; maybe TRBD1 (6 bases). V was clipped by 10 bases and J by 5 bases, with 17 bases between them. The length of the CDR3 is 14 residues. Per germline, CDR1 ENHRY and CDR2 SYGVKD. Written as DNA, the CDR3 is TGTGCCACCAGGACTAGGGACACGAATGAAAAACTGTTTTTT. It codes for CATRTRDTNEKLFF.

The rearrangement uses TRBV15 and TRBJ1-2, with a possible D match to TRBD1 (5 bases). Germline CDR1 LNHNV, CDR2 YYDKDF (reference sequence). Trimming removed 1 base from V and 6 bases from J, with 9 bases in between. The CDR3 is 13 amino acids. The CDR3 DNA reads TGTGCCACCAGCAGAGGGACATCGGATGGCTACACCTTC. Translated: CATSRGTSDGYTF.

The rearrangement uses TRBV9 and TRBJ2-7; D gene uncertain. CDR1 SGDLS and CDR2 YYNGEE come from the germline V gene. The CDR3 has 15 residues. Deletions cut 9 bases from V and 4 bases from J, with 23 bases between. As DNA, the CDR3 is TGTGCCACCGTGAATCTCTCGACACTGACTTACGAGCAGTACTTC. Residues: CATVNLSTLTYEQYF.

The chain uses TRBV29-1 and TRBJ2-3; no firm D call. The V end lost 4 bases, the J end lost 6 bases, and 5 bases lay between the germline ends. Germline CDR1 and CDR2: SQVTM and ANQGSEA. There are 10 residues in the CDR3. The CDR3 DNA is TGCAGCGTTGGGTTTGATACGCAGTATTTT. Translated: CSVGFDTQYF.

The rearrangement uses TRBV28 and TRBJ2-7, with a possible D match to TRBD2 (6 bases). V gave up 4 bases and J gave up 9 bases, with 22 bases separating them. The CDR3 loop spans 15 amino acids. Germline V gives CDR1 MDHEN, CDR2 SYDVKM. The chain's CDR3 is CASSSRDSNGPGQYF. The CDR3 DNA follows: TGTGCCAGCAGTTCCCGGGACTCCAACGGCCCAGGGCAGTACTTC.

This clone was counted a single time. The chain links TRBV6-2 or TRBV6-3 to TRBJ1-5, with D uncertain. Trimming removed 3 bases at V and 0 bases at J, with 12 bases between. CDR1 and CDR2 from the germline V gene are MNHEY and SVGEGT. The CDR3 is 16 amino acids. The CDR3 loop reads CASSYRRSYSNQPQHF. In DNA, the CDR3 is TGTGCCAGCAGTTATCGCCGCAGCTATAGCAATCAGCCCCAGCATTTT.

To note about this clone: Other DNA sequences in the sample encode the same CDR3. The rearrangement uses TRBV28 and TRBJ1-2, with TRBD1 matching over 10 bases. This CDR3 region has 14 residues. Losses at the gene ends were 4 bases for V and 4 bases for J; bases not matched to a gene: 3. Germline CDR1 is MDHEN and CDR2 is SYDVKM. This CDR3 is CASSSGQGVYGYTF. CDR3 in DNA: TGTGCCAGCAGTTCCGGACAGGGGGTCTATGGCTACACCTTC.

This sequence joins TRBV6-4 and TRBJ1-5; D gene unclear. Germline V gene lookup returns CDR1 MRHNA and CDR2 SNTAGT. The CDR3 runs 13 residues. Trimming took 3 bases from V and 6 from J, leaving 9 bases between them. The CDR3 coding sequence is TGTGCCAGCAGTGAGGGTCCGGGTCAGCCCCAGCATTTT. It specifies CASSEGPGQPQHF.

The rearrangement links TRBV18 to TRBJ1-1, with D unresolved. The V gene's germline CDR1 is KGHSH and CDR2 LQKENI. The CDR3 is 14 residues long. V was cut by 2 bases and J by 6 bases, with 13 bases left in between. The CDR3 coding sequence is TGTGCCAGCTCACCAAGGACCAAACCGCCTGAAGCTTTCTTT. As protein: CASSPRTKPPEAFF.

The chain uses TRBV6-5 and TRBJ2-2, with 8 bases lining up with TRBD1. There are 16 residues in the CDR3. In germline, CDR1 is MNHEY, CDR2 SVGAGI. The J segment lost 4 bases and the V segment lost 3 bases, leaving 7 bases of the junction unmatched. CDR3 region: CASSYSRGRGTGELFF. The CDR3 DNA sequence: TGTGCCAGCAGTTATTCCAGGGGGCGCGGCACCGGGGAGCTGTTTTTT.

The genes are TRBV7-3 and TRBJ1-2; D uncertain. The CDR3 length is 13 residues. Per germline, CDR1 SGHTA and CDR2 FQGTGA. Trimming removed 0 bases from V and 6 bases from J, with 8 bases in between. The CDR3 coding sequence is TGTGCCAGCAGCTTAACGGGAAGGGATGGCTACACCTTC. It is translated as CASSLTGRDGYTF.

The gene calls are TRBV6-4 and TRBJ2-7; D perhaps matches TRBD2 (6 bases). Germline-derived CDR1 and CDR2 are MRHNA and SNTAGT. CDR3 length equals 16 residues. V dropped 0 bases and J dropped 3 bases, with 15 bases sitting between them. The CDR3 DNA sequence: TGTGCCAGCAGTGACTCGAGCTTGATGCGGGACTACGAGCAGTACTTC. This encodes CASSDSSLMRDYEQYF.

The rearrangement uses TRBV9 and TRBJ2-1, with 7 bases identical to TRBD1. The germline CDR1 and CDR2 sequences are SGDLS and YYNGEE. With 3 bases clipped from V and 4 bases from J, the junction kept 7 bases outside the gene matches. The CDR3 length is 15 residues. CDR3 sequence reads: CASSGQGRPYNEQFF. The CDR3 DNA is TGTGCCAGCAGCGGACAGGGACGACCTTACAATGAGCAGTTCTTC.

The gene calls are TRBV15 and TRBJ2-5; 7 bases are shared with TRBD1. The CDR3 has 15 amino acids. CDR1 LNHNV and CDR2 YYDKDF come from the germline V gene (reference sequence). The J segment lost 4 bases and the V segment lost 7 bases, leaving 12 bases of the junction unmatched. The CDR3: CATIKSTGAGETQYF. The CDR3 DNA follows: TGTGCCACCATAAAGAGTACAGGGGCGGGAGAGACCCAGTACTTC.

The CDR3 here is CASSQALTYEQYF. CDR3 DNA: TGTGCCAGCAGCCAAGCCCTAACCTACGAGCAGTACTTC. V and J are TRBV3-1 (or the pseudogene TRBV3-2) and TRBJ2-7; no clear D. Trimming stripped 1 base from V and 2 bases from J, with 6 bases between. CDR1 is LGHDT and CDR2 is YNNKEL in the germline V gene (reference sequence). This CDR3 is built from 13 residues.

The chain uses TRBV18 and TRBJ1-2; tentative D call: TRBD1 (6 bases). CDR3 length: 17 residues. V gave up 2 bases and J gave up 2 bases, with 18 bases separating them. CDR1 and CDR2 (germline): KGHSH, LQKENI. The CDR3 reads CASSPKSWTERNYGYTF. The CDR3 DNA is TGTGCCAGCTCACCAAAATCCTGGACAGAGCGGAACTATGGCTACACCTTC.

The rearrangement links TRBV6-7 to TRBJ1-5, with D perhaps TRBD1 (5 bases). TRBV6-7 is an ORF, and what it does is uncertain. V lost 9 bases to trimming and J lost 4 bases, with 16 bases between them. This CDR3 region has 14 residues. The CDR3, as DNA: TGTGCCAGATCCAACCGGCAGGGTAATCAGCCCCAGCATTTT. It encodes CARSNRQGNQPQHF.

V usage is TRBV9 and J usage is TRBJ2-3; no firm D call. The V and J ends lost 1 base and 4 bases respectively, with 10 bases between them. The CDR3 extends over 14 amino acids. Germline-derived CDR1 and CDR2 are SGDLS and YYNGEE. In nucleotides, the CDR3 is TGTGCCAGCAGCGTATCCTCGGGCGCAGATACGCAGTATTTT. This encodes CASSVSSGADTQYF.